A single sample is the source of the 20 T cell receptor beta chains below, sequenced in a study of shared clonotypes between healthy human individuals. Clones were sequenced by immunoSEQ multiplex PCR, and TCRdb holds only the in-frame ones, with some missing. Of a few hundred thousand clones in the sample, roughly 70% were seen once. The sample comprised memory CD4+ T cells sorted from blood. Subset noted: CD45RA-negative fraction. These receptors all come from a man aged 30 to 39 in good health.

The chain links TRBV12-5 to TRBJ2-5; 15 nucleotides align to TRBD2. CDR3 length: 15 amino acids. The V segment lost 4 bases and the J segment 4 bases; nucleotides outside the gene matches: 1. From germline, CDR1 is LGHNT and CDR2 FRNRAP. CDR3 nucleotide sequence: TGTGCTAGTGGTTCGGGACTAGCGGGAGGAGAGACCCAGTACTTC. Protein sequence: CASGSGLAGGETQYF.

This chain links TRBV6-1 with TRBJ1-2; the D is unclear. CDR1 is MNHNS and CDR2 is SASEGT in the germline V gene. V was clipped by 6 bases and J by 8 bases, with 13 bases between them. The CDR3 extends over 12 amino acids. The CDR3 is CASSTAGGGYTF. The CDR3 DNA reads TGTGCCAGCAGCACGGCCGGTGGCGGCTACACCTTC.

The rearrangement links TRBV9 to TRBJ2-2; no clear D gene. This CDR3 is built from 13 residues. Trimming shortened V by 0 bases and J by 6 bases, and 6 bases separated the two germline ends. The germline gives CDR1 SGDLS, CDR2 YYNGEE. The CDR3 is CASSVDGPGELFF. The DNA for the CDR3 is TGTGCCAGCAGCGTAGACGGTCCCGGGGAGCTGTTTTTT.

The chain joins TRBV5-6 to TRBJ2-1; 7 bases align to TRBD2. Trimming removed 2 bases from V and 5 bases from J; junction bases left unmatched: 7. Germline V lookup: CDR1 SGHDT, CDR2 YYEEEE. The CDR3 runs 15 residues. The CDR3 loop is CASSFGGRIHNEQFF. The CDR3 region has the DNA TGTGCCAGCAGCTTCGGCGGGAGAATCCACAATGAGCAGTTCTTC. Complete variable domain (other parts from reference TRBV5-6 and TRBJ2-1): DAGVTQSPTHLIKTRGQQVTLRCSPKSGHDTVSWYQQALGQGPQFIFQYYEEEERQRGNFPDRFSGHQFPNYSSELNVNALLLGDSALYLCASSFGGRIHNEQFFGPGTRLTVL.

The genes are TRBV11-3 and TRBJ2-5; possibly TRBD1 or TRBD2 for D (5 bases each). CDR1 and CDR2 from the germline V gene are SGHNT and YENEEA. The CDR3 length is 15 residues. The ends were cut back, 4 bases at V and 5 bases at J, with 17 bases in the middle. CDR3 coding DNA: TGTGCCAGCAGCTCTTCTCCGGGATGGGGGGAGACCCAGTACTTC. As protein: CASSSSPGWGETQYF.

This chain links TRBV7-8 with TRBJ2-1; D may match TRBD1 or TRBD2 (5 bases each). The germline CDR1 and CDR2 sequences are SGHVS and FQNEAQ. This CDR3 region has 19 residues. The V gene lost 0 bases and the J gene lost 10 bases, with 28 bases spanning the gap. Here the CDR3 reads CASSLARLGLAPQGWEQFF. CDR3 bases: TGTGCCAGCAGCTTAGCCCGGTTGGGGCTAGCTCCTCAAGGTTGGGAGCAGTTCTTC.

The chain joins TRBV4-1 to TRBJ2-7, with TRBD1 matching 7 bases. There are 18 residues in the CDR3. Germline CDR1 is MGHRA and CDR2 is YSYEKL. V was pared by 1 base and J by 3 bases, with 15 bases of the junction left unmatched. For the CDR3, the DNA is TGCGCCAGCAGCCAAGCGCCATTACAAAAGGACAGGAGCTACGAGCAGTACTTC. Translated: CASSQAPLQKDRSYEQYF.

The chain uses TRBV5-1 and TRBJ2-5; no definite D call. The CDR3 runs 13 residues. The germline CDR1 and CDR2 sequences are SGHRS and YFSETQ. V was pared by 0 bases and J by 5 bases, with 8 bases between. The chain's CDR3 is CASSLGIGETQYF. The CDR3 coding sequence is TGCGCCAGCAGCTTGGGGATCGGGGAGACCCAGTACTTC.

The CDR3 region has the DNA TGTGCCAGTAGTTGGGTTGACAACGACGAGCAGTACTTC. This gives the protein CASSWVDNDEQYF. The rearrangement joins TRBV7-9 to TRBJ2-7; no firm D call. The CDR3 covers 13 residues. The germline CDR1 and CDR2 sequences are SEHNR and FQNEAQ (reference sequence). Trimming took off 9 bases at V and 5 bases at J, with 17 bases between the two ends.

This clone was found many times. V and J are TRBV2 and TRBJ2-7, with TRBD2 as a possible D gene (5 bases). V gave up 6 bases and J gave up 3 bases, with 9 bases separating them. The CDR3 is 12 amino acids. Germline CDR1 SNHLY, CDR2 FYNNEI. CDR3 sequence: CASSGNSYEQYF. CDR3 in DNA: TGTGCCAGCAGCGGGAATAGCTACGAGCAGTACTTC.

This rearrangement joins TRBV2 to TRBJ1-5; TRBD1 matches 8 bases. After removal of 10 bases from V and 4 bases from J, the junction contained 6 bases not matched to a gene. Germline loops: CDR1 SNHLY, CDR2 FYNNEI. The CDR3 contains 13 residues. The CDR3 loop reads CATKTGVNQPQHF. DNA for the CDR3: TGTGCCACCAAGACAGGGGTTAATCAGCCCCAGCATTTT.

This clone was counted only a few times. This same CDR3 is encoded by further DNA sequences in the sample. The genes are TRBV9 and TRBJ2-3; D unclear. V dropped 2 bases and J dropped 0 bases, with 4 bases sitting between them. Germline lookup yields CDR1 SGDLS and CDR2 YYNGEE. This CDR3 comprises 13 residues. The CDR3 region has the DNA TGTGCCAGCAGCGTCTCTAGCACAGATACGCAGTATTTT. Its translation is CASSVSSTDTQYF.

The chain joins TRBV5-1 to TRBJ2-5; perhaps TRBD2 as D (6 bases). The end of the DNA aligns better with TRBJ2-7, so the J call may be wrong. The CDR3 loop spans 16 amino acids. The germline V gene has CDR1 SGHRS and CDR2 YFSETQ. CDR3 DNA: TGCGCCAGCAGCTTGGAAATTCGGGAGCTACGCTACGAGCAGTACTTC. It encodes CASSLEIRELRYEQYF.

The CDR3 is CASSLGQGPNTGELFF. The CDR3 DNA reads as TGTGCCAGCAGTTTAGGGCAGGGACCGAACACCGGGGAGCTGTTTTTT. The V and J genes are TRBV28 and TRBJ2-2, with D possibly called TRBD1 or TRBD2 (5 bases each). Germline V gene data show CDR1 as MDHEN and CDR2 as SYDVKM. The CDR3 spans 16 residues. V lost 2 bases and J 0 bases, leaving 10 bases between the germline ends.

This clone was observed once. The junction differs from germline at one of its ends, possibly a read error. The chain joins TRBV7-7 to TRBJ2-1; no clear D gene. This CDR3 region has 15 residues. The germline gives CDR1 SSHAT, CDR2 FNYEAQ (reference sequence). CDR3 loop: CASSALSGSYNEQFF. CDR3 sequence (DNA): TGTGCTAGCAGCGCACTTAGTGGATCCTACAATGAGCAGTTCTTC. The entire variable domain, with the rest obtained from reference TRBV7-7 and TRBJ2-1, is as follows: GAGVSQSPRYKVTKRGQDVTLRCDPISSHATLYWYQQALGQGPEFLTYFNYEAQPDKSGLPSDRFSAERPEGSISTLTIQRTEQRDSAMYRCASSALSGSYNEQFFGPGTRLTVL.

This sequence joins TRBV4-3 and TRBJ2-1; TRBD2 might be the D (6 bases). Germline CDR1 and CDR2: LGHNA and YSLEER. CDR3 length: 15 amino acids. Deletions cut 0 bases from V and 6 bases from J, with 12 bases between. CDR3 protein: CASSQDSGSGNEQFF. As DNA, the CDR3 is TGCGCCAGCAGCCAAGATTCCGGGAGTGGCAATGAGCAGTTCTTC.

This clone was seen once. The CDR3 DNA sequence: TGCGCCAGCAGCCAAGGCGGTGGGGGCTACACCTTC. Its translation: CASSQGGGGYTF. The chain carries TRBV4-3 and TRBJ1-2, with D unresolved. The germline V gene encodes CDR1 LGHNA and CDR2 YSLEER. CDR3 size: 12 residues. Trimming took off 1 base at V and 8 bases at J, with 8 bases between the two ends.

This clone was counted a few times. The chain couples TRBV19 to TRBJ2-1, with TRBD1 matching over 9 bases. The CDR3 runs to 15 residues. Germline CDR1 is LNHDA and CDR2 is SQIVND (reference sequence). The V and J ends lost 6 bases and 2 bases, in that order; junction bases with no gene match: 5. The chain's CDR3 is CASRGGQGTYNEQFF. The CDR3, as DNA: TGTGCCAGTAGGGGGGGACAGGGAACCTACAATGAGCAGTTCTTC.

This clone was picked up one time. The rearrangement joins TRBV6-5 to TRBJ2-1; 12 positions match TRBD1. The CDR3 is 15 amino acids. Germline CDR1 MNHEY, CDR2 SVGAGI. Trimming cost V 2 bases and J 8 bases; bases outside gene matches: 4. The CDR3 region has the DNA TGTGCCAGCAGTTACGGGACAGGGGGCTTGGATGAGCAGTTCTTC. This gives the protein CASSYGTGGLDEQFF.

The J gene is TRBJ1-4, the V gene TRBV28; D uncertain. The CDR3 loop spans 12 amino acids. Germline CDR1 and CDR2: MDHEN and SYDVKM. V was clipped by 6 bases and J by 3 bases, with 5 bases between them. CDR3 DNA sequence: TGTGCCAGCAGGTGGGCTAATGAAAAACTGTTTTTT. This translates into CASRWANEKLFF.